This TCR beta chain was identified in a study of patients and donors after allogeneic stem cell transplantation. MiXCR, run by TCRdb on the RT-PCR reads, gives a single entry per CDR3 protein. The sample has about 200,000 distinct CDR3 sequences, less than 50% seen once. This clonotype was counted only a few times. Between the trimmed V and J ends, which lost 5 bases and 4 bases, there was a span of 15 bases. Germline assignment: CDR1 SGHAT and CDR2 FQNNGV. The CDR3 consists of 16 residues. This TCR was sampled from a human donor who was either an allogeneic HSCT recipient or a stem cell or donor lymphocyte infusion donor (not recorded which). It is not recorded whose cells these are; they may come from a transplant donor. The chain uses TRBV11-2 and TRBJ2-6; D may be TRBD2 (5 bases). The material sequenced was blood, either unsorted or a sorted T cell fraction (not recorded which). The CDR3 here is CASSPVSGQGANVLTF. CDR3 coding DNA: TGTGCCAGCAGCCCAGTCAGCGGTCAAGGGGCCAACGTCCTGACTTTC. Full variable domain (missing parts from reference TRBV11-2 and TRBJ2-6): EAGVAQSPRYKIIEKRQSVAFWCNPISGHATLYWYQQILGQGPKLLIQFQNNGVVDDSQLPKDRFSAERLKGVDSTLKIQPAKLEDSAVYLCASSPVSGQGANVLTFGAGSRLTVL.